The 9 T cell receptor beta chains below all came from one sample that was sequenced in a study of OX40 agonist ivuxolimab in advanced cancers. The assay was immunoSEQ multiplex PCR, and TCRdb's table has in-frame clones only and misses some. The sample has tens of thousands of clones, over 85% seen once. The sample here was CD4+ or CD8+ T cells sorted from blood, taken in a trial of the OX40 agonist ivuxolimab. The source is an adult with an advanced solid tumor such as melanoma, head and neck, liver or kidney cancer.

The V gene is TRBV27, the J gene TRBJ2-2; D possibly corresponds to TRBD1 (6 bases). The germline V and J ends were trimmed by 3 bases and 13 bases, with 12 bases remaining between them. Germline CDR1 is MNHEY and CDR2 is SMNVEV (reference sequence). The CDR3 loop spans 12 amino acids. CDR3 in amino acids: CASSFRGGLLFF. The DNA for the CDR3 is TGTGCCAGCAGTTTCAGAGGGGGTTTGCTGTTTTTT.

This chain joins TRBV5-1 and TRBJ2-1; D unclear. This CDR3 is 14 amino acids long. The germline V and J ends were trimmed by 2 bases and 4 bases, with 10 bases remaining between them. The germline CDR1 and CDR2 sequences are SGHRS and YFSETQ. The CDR3 region has the DNA TGCGCCAGCAGCTTCGGGCAGTCTTACAATGAGCAGTTCTTC. Protein product: CASSFGQSYNEQFF.

The V gene is TRBV11-3, the J gene TRBJ2-1; D remains unclear. V lost 1 base, J lost 10 bases, and 8 bases lay in between. The CDR3 sequence is 12 residues long. In germline, CDR1 is SGHNT, CDR2 YENEEA. This CDR3 is CASSLVVREQFF. The CDR3 coding sequence is TGTGCCAGCAGCTTAGTGGTTCGGGAGCAGTTCTTC. The entire variable domain, with the rest obtained from reference TRBV11-3 and TRBJ2-1, is as follows: EAGVVQSPRYKIIEKKQPVAFWCNPISGHNTLYWYLQNLGQGPELLIRYENEEAVDDSQLPKDRFSAERLKGVDSTLKIQPAELGDSAVYLCASSLVVREQFFGPGTRLTVL.

This clone occurred once. CDR3 protein: CASSLALSGQVNEKLFF. The CDR3 coding sequence is TGTGCCAGCAGCTTAGCTCTGTCGGGACAGGTGAATGAAAAACTGTTTTTT. The chain has TRBV7-9 and TRBJ1-4; 8 nucleotides match TRBD1. The CDR3 extends over 17 amino acids. V trimming: 0 bases; J trimming: 5 bases; junction bases outside the gene matches: 8. Germline assignment: CDR1 SEHNR and CDR2 FQNEAQ (reference sequence).

V gene TRBV4-2 combines with J gene TRBJ1-2, with 9 nucleotides matching TRBD1. The germline CDR1 and CDR2 sequences are LGHNA and YNFKEQ. This CDR3 spans 14 amino acids. Trimming removed 5 bases from V and 4 bases from J; junction bases left unmatched: 5. The chain's CDR3 is CASSGQGSTYGYTF. CDR3 sequence (DNA): TGTGCCAGCAGCGGACAGGGGTCCACCTATGGCTACACCTTC.

This clone was seen more than once but under ten times. This chain links TRBV18 with TRBJ2-4; the match to TRBD2 covers 10 bases. The CDR3 consists of 17 residues. V shed 0 bases and J 3 bases; nucleotides not matched to a gene: 5. Per the germline V gene, CDR1 is KGHSH and CDR2 is LQKENI. CDR3 sequence: CASSPPTSGIVKNIQYF. The CDR3 DNA is TGTGCCAGCTCACCACCCACTAGCGGGATTGTCAAAAACATTCAGTACTTC.

This chain joins TRBV9 and TRBJ2-2; 7 bases agree with TRBD2. CDR1 SGDLS and CDR2 YYNGEE come from the germline V gene. V lost 0 bases, J lost 6 bases, and 5 bases stayed unmatched. The CDR3 totals 15 residues. CDR3 in amino acids: CASSVVEGGAGELFF. The CDR3, as DNA: TGTGCCAGCAGCGTAGTTGAGGGAGGGGCCGGGGAGCTGTTTTTT.

The rearrangement uses TRBV28 and TRBJ2-3; TRBD2 matches at 13 bases. V was pared by 7 bases and J by 4 bases, with 8 bases of the junction left unmatched. Germline lookup yields CDR1 MDHEN and CDR2 SYDVKM. CDR3 length: 16 amino acids. The chain's CDR3 is CASINGGLAGSDTQYF. In nucleotides, the CDR3 is TGTGCCAGCATAAACGGGGGACTAGCGGGATCAGATACGCAGTATTTT.

The CDR3 here is CASSIDSTSGRPRKETQYF. CDR3 DNA: TGTGCCAGTAGTATAGACTCGACTAGCGGGAGGCCCCGCAAGGAGACCCAGTACTTC. The chain is built from TRBV19 and TRBJ2-5, with 13 bases aligning to TRBD2. V was clipped by 0 bases and J by 5 bases; unmatched bases: 12. The germline V gene has CDR1 LNHDA and CDR2 SQIVND (reference sequence). There are 19 residues in the CDR3. Variable domain in full (rest from reference TRBV19 and TRBJ2-5): DGGITQSPKYLFRKEGQNVTLSCEQNLNHDAMYWYRQDPGQGLRLIYYSQIVNDFQKGDIAEGYSVSREKKESFPLTVTSAQKNPTAFYLCASSIDSTSGRPRKETQYFGPGTRLLVL.